These 29 T cell receptor beta chains were all obtained from the same sample, sequenced in a study of post-analysis software for immune sequencing data. Findings of the study overall: Five or six TRBV segments, TRBV5-6, TRBV5-1 and TRBV20-1 among them, were found more frequent in patients than controls.

The TCR beta cDNA libraries contained unique molecular identifiers. In TCRdb, the PCR reads were re-called with MiXCR into one record per CDR3 protein. The table includes approximately 180,000 distinct CDR3 sequences, 30% detected once. Antigen specificity for these receptors is unknown. Sequencing used blood. These receptors were taken from a girl between 5 and 17 years old with multiple sclerosis.

This clonotype has at least ten counts. V gene TRBV29-1 combines with J gene TRBJ2-7, with D perhaps being TRBD1 or TRBD2 (5 bases each). Germline CDR1 and CDR2: SQVTM and ANQGSEA. The CDR3 loop spans 13 amino acids. V was trimmed by 6 bases and J by 3 bases, leaving 15 bases between them. CDR3 in DNA: TGCAGCGTCGGGACCGGGTCCAACTACGAGCAGTACTTC. Its translation: CSVGTGSNYEQYF.

Comments on this clonotype: This clone may be a read error of a much larger clone one base away. This chain uses TRBV27 with TRBJ1-2, with a possible D match to TRBD1 (6 bases). The CDR3 length is 15 residues. The ends were cut back, 3 bases at V and 6 bases at J, with 17 bases in the middle. CDR1 and CDR2 (germline): MNHEY, SMNVEV (reference sequence). The CDR3 spells CASSLEGGRNHGYTF. The CDR3 nucleotides read TGTGCCAGCAGTTTGGAAGGGGGACGGAACCATGGCTACACCTTC.

A note on this clonotype: One junction end disagrees with the germline gene, perhaps due to a read error. The chain uses TRBV7-9 and TRBJ2-3, with D possibly matching TRBD2 (6 bases). Germline loops: CDR1 SEHNR, CDR2 FQNEAQ (reference sequence). This CDR3 has 16 amino acids. The CDR3 reads CASSVAWEEGTDTQYF. The CDR3 DNA sequence: TGTGCCAGCAGCGTAGCCTGGGAGGAAGGCACAGATACGCAGTATTTT.

The gene calls are TRBV27 and TRBJ2-2, with TRBD1 identical over 7 bases. Germline loops: CDR1 MNHEY, CDR2 SMNVEV (reference sequence). The V gene end was trimmed by 4 bases and the J gene end by 6 bases; junction bases not matched to a gene: 8. The length of the CDR3 is 15 residues. The CDR3 DNA is TGTGCCAGCAGTTCCCGACAGGGAAAGGCCGGGGAGCTGTTTTTT. Encoded protein: CASSSRQGKAGELFF.

The chain uses TRBV4-1 and TRBJ2-1, with D unresolved. The germline gives CDR1 MGHRA, CDR2 YSYEKL. The CDR3 extends over 17 amino acids. The ends were cut back, 0 bases at V and 5 bases at J, with 17 bases in the middle. The CDR3 nucleotides are TGCGCCAGCAGCCAAGATCCCACGGCAAGACCCCACAATGAGCAGTTCTTC. Translated: CASSQDPTARPHNEQFF.

On this clonotype: A much larger clonotype is one base distant, so this may be a read error. V and J are TRBV5-1 and TRBJ2-5; tentatively, D is TRBD2 (5 bases). The CDR3 has 15 amino acids. The germline gives CDR1 SGHRS, CDR2 YFSETQ. V lost 0 bases to trimming and J lost 1 base, with 10 bases between them. In nucleotides, the CDR3 is TGCGCCAGCAGCTTGGGGAGCGGACCCCAAGAGACCCAGTACTTC. This gives the protein CASSLGSGPQETQYF.

This clonotype was detected ten times or more. The chain has TRBV6-6 and TRBJ2-7, with D possibly TRBD1 on 5 matching bases. This CDR3 has 15 residues. The V and J ends lost 2 bases and 1 base respectively, with 12 bases between them. Germline V CDR1 and CDR2: MNHNY, SVGAGI (reference sequence). Here the CDR3 DNA reads TGTGCCAGCAGTTACATAGATACAGGATCCTACGAGCAGTACTTC. It translates to CASSYIDTGSYEQYF.

With respect to this clonotype: This may arise from a read error, as a much more abundant clone is one base away. V usage is TRBV19 and J usage is TRBJ2-1, with a tentative D call TRBD2 (7 bases). Germline V CDR1 and CDR2: LNHDA, SQIVND (reference sequence). There are 15 residues in the CDR3. CDR3 sequence (DNA): TGTGCCGGTAGTTGGGGGCTAGCGGAAAACAATGAGCAGTTCTTC. Translated, it gives CAGSWGLAENNEQFF.

This clonotype was picked up many times. The chain recombines TRBV20-1 with TRBJ2-1; 8 nucleotides align to TRBD2. The CDR3 contains 14 residues. V lost 5 bases, J lost 0 bases, and 3 bases stayed unmatched. CDR1 and CDR2 (germline): DFQATT, SNEGSKA (reference sequence). CDR3 loop: CSAGSGSSYNEQFF. CDR3 DNA sequence: TGCAGTGCTGGGAGCGGGAGCTCCTACAATGAGCAGTTCTTC.

The chain couples TRBV7-2 to TRBJ1-5, with D possibly matching TRBD1 (5 bases). Trimming took off 2 bases at V and 7 bases at J, with 15 bases between the two ends. Germline values: CDR1 SGHTA, CDR2 FQGNSA. The CDR3 is 15 residues long. CDR3 DNA sequence: TGTGCCAGCAGCTTATGGGGGGGGGATATCCAGCCCCAGCATTTT. Its translation: CASSLWGGDIQPQHF.

This clonotype was observed at least ten times. The chain is built from TRBV6-6 and TRBJ2-7; 9 nucleotides align to TRBD2. The J segment lost 0 bases and the V segment lost 3 bases, leaving 9 bases of the junction unmatched. The CDR3 length is 17 residues. The germline gives CDR1 MNHNY, CDR2 SVGAGI (reference sequence). CDR3 sequence: CASSYPTRREGSYEQYF. The CDR3, as DNA: TGTGCCAGCAGTTATCCGACTAGGCGGGAGGGCTCCTACGAGCAGTACTTC.

As concerns this clonotype: This could be a read error, since a much larger clone is one nucleotide away. This chain links TRBV6-5 with TRBJ2-1; no clear D. Germline assignment: CDR1 MNHEY and CDR2 SVGAGI. Trimming removed 2 bases from V and 3 bases from J, with 8 bases in between. The CDR3 consists of 14 residues. The CDR3 is CASSYSDVYNEQFF. CDR3 DNA: TGTGCCAGCAGTTACAGCGACGTCTACAATGAGCAGTTCTTC.

This clonotype was seen many times. The rearrangement uses TRBV20-1 and TRBJ2-7; D gene unclear. Germline V CDR1 and CDR2: DFQATT, SNEGSKA (reference sequence). The CDR3 sequence is 18 residues long. Trimming cost V 0 bases and J 3 bases, with 24 bases left between them. The chain's CDR3 is CSARDAERRTTRGYEQYF. The DNA of the CDR3 is TGCAGTGCTAGAGATGCGGAAAGACGGACCACTCGAGGCTACGAGCAGTACTTC.

V is TRBV10-3 and J is TRBJ2-1, with 7 bases identical to TRBD2. The J call may be faulty, since TRBJ2-7 better matches the DNA end. Germline loops: CDR1 ENHRY, CDR2 SYGVKD. The CDR3 sequence is 17 residues long. The CDR3 protein is CAISDLRTSPSYNEQYF. The CDR3 DNA is TGTGCCATCAGCGATCTCAGGACTAGTCCCTCCTACAATGAGCAGTACTTC.

Points on this clonotype: Being one base from a much bigger clone, this may be a read error. CDR3 nucleotide sequence: TGTGCCAGCAGCTTAAGACAGGGACTTACAGTTACGCAGTATTTT. This encodes CASSLRQGLTVTQYF. V and J are TRBV11-1 and TRBJ2-3, with D maybe TRBD1 (7 bases). From germline, CDR1 is SGHAT and CDR2 FQDESV (reference sequence). The CDR3 length is 15 residues.

This clonotype has a handful of counts. The chain carries TRBV11-2 and TRBJ2-7; D is unresolved. Per the germline V gene, CDR1 is SGHAT and CDR2 is FQNNGV. V shed 2 bases and J shed 1 base, with 12 bases lying between them. CDR3 length: 15 amino acids. This CDR3 reads CASSLMQRKSYEQYF. CDR3 bases: TGTGCCAGCAGCTTAATGCAGAGAAAATCCTACGAGCAGTACTTC.

This clonotype came up many times. V is TRBV3-1 and J is TRBJ2-7; 10 nucleotides line up with TRBD1. The V and J ends lost 4 bases and 2 bases, in that order; junction bases with no gene match: 5. This CDR3 is 15 amino acids long. Looked up from germline, CDR1 is LGHDT and CDR2 is YNNKEL (reference sequence). CDR3 sequence (DNA): TGTGCCAGCAGCCGGGCCGGGACAGGGGCCTACGAGCAGTACTTC. This codes for CASSRAGTGAYEQYF.

Comments on this clonotype: A much more abundant neighbour one base away suggests this may be a read error. The rearrangement links TRBV6-4 to TRBJ1-2; 11 bases match TRBD1. Germline loops: CDR1 MRHNA, CDR2 SNTAGT. There are 12 residues in the CDR3. The CDR3 bases are TGTGCCAGCCCGGGACAGGGGGATGGCTGCACCTTC. Protein: CASPGQGDGCTF.

The rearrangement joins TRBV12-3 or TRBV12-4 to TRBJ2-1; 12 bases map to TRBD2. The CDR3 loop spans 14 amino acids. J lost 7 bases, V lost 6 bases, and 4 bases had no gene match. The CDR3 reads CASRGLAGPNEQFF. CDR3 bases: TGTGCCAGCAGAGGACTAGCGGGACCAAATGAGCAGTTCTTC.

As for this clonotype: A read error may produce the germline difference seen at one junction end. The V gene is TRBV7-8, the J gene TRBJ2-6, with 8 positions matching TRBD2. CDR3 length equals 18 residues. CDR1 is SGHVS, CDR2 FQNEAQ, per germline. The CDR3 DNA reads as TGTGCCAGCAGCTTGGTGCTAGCGGGCCTCTCTGAGGCCAACGTCCTGACTTTC. This gives the protein CASSLVLAGLSEANVLTF. Combining the CDR3 with reference TRBV7-8 and TRBJ2-6 gives the whole variable domain GAGVSQSPRYKVAKRGQDVALRCDPISGHVSLFWYQQALGQGPEFLTYFQNEAQLDKSGLPSDRFFAERPEGSVSTLKIQRTQQEDSAVYLCASSLVLAGLSEANVLTFGAGSRLTVL.

This clonotype was found once. The chain uses TRBV5-1 and TRBJ1-2; D perhaps matches TRBD1 (5 bases). The V gene's germline CDR1 is SGHRS and CDR2 YFSETQ. The CDR3 sequence is 15 residues long. Trimming removed 4 bases from V and 0 bases from J, with 13 bases in between. The CDR3 loop is CASSPQLGANYGYTF. The CDR3 nucleotides are TGCGCCAGCAGCCCGCAGCTAGGGGCTAACTATGGCTACACCTTC.

The genes are TRBV7-2 and TRBJ1-1; D possibly corresponds to TRBD1 (6 bases). Per germline, CDR1 SGHTA and CDR2 FQGNSA. This CDR3 has 15 amino acids. Deletions cut 4 bases from V and 3 bases from J, with 15 bases between. The DNA for the CDR3 is TGTGCCAGCAGCTGGGGGGGGGGCCTCTACACTGAAGCTTTCTTT. This sequence encodes CASSWGGGLYTEAFF.

The chain has TRBV12-3 or TRBV12-4 and TRBJ1-2; D unresolved. The CDR3 is 12 amino acids. Trimming removed 1 base from V and 9 bases from J, with 9 bases in between. In nucleotides, the CDR3 is TGTGCCAGCAGTTTAGGTCCCTTCAGCTACACCTTC. It yields the protein CASSLGPFSYTF.

J is TRBJ1-1 and V is TRBV2; no clear D. The CDR3 is made up of 13 amino acids. The germline V and J ends were trimmed by 10 bases and 1 base, with 13 bases remaining between them. Germline-derived CDR1 and CDR2 are SNHLY and FYNNEI. The CDR3 nucleotides are TGTGCCACCACCACGGGAGGGAACACTGAAGCTTTCTTT. Translation gives CATTTGGNTEAFF.

For this clonotype: A much larger clonotype is one base distant, so this may be a read error. J is TRBJ1-5 and V is TRBV6-5; possibly TRBD1 for D (5 bases). V was cut by 8 bases and J by 6 bases, with 14 bases left in between. Germline V gene data show CDR1 as MNHEY and CDR2 as SVGAGI. CDR3 length: 13 residues. This chain's CDR3 is CASCGGDSQPQHF. DNA for the CDR3: TGTGCCAGCTGTGGAGGAGACAGTCAGCCCCAGCATTTT.

This clonotype was detected a few times. The rearrangement uses TRBV30 and TRBJ1-2; D is perhaps TRBD1 (5 bases). From germline, CDR1 is GTSNPN and CDR2 SVGIG (reference sequence). CDR3 length: 13 amino acids. V was shortened by 3 bases and J by 2 bases, with 10 bases between the two germline ends. This CDR3 reads CAWRLDMNYGYTF. The CDR3, as DNA: TGTGCCTGGAGACTGGACATGAACTATGGCTACACCTTC.

This clonotype was seen a few times. This chain joins TRBV2 and TRBJ2-3; 8 bases fit TRBD2. With 5 bases clipped from V and 5 bases from J, the junction kept 6 bases outside the gene matches. This CDR3 region has 14 residues. CDR1 and CDR2 (germline): SNHLY, FYNNEI. The CDR3 spells CASSLAGGGDTQYF. For the CDR3, the DNA is TGTGCCAGCAGTCTAGCGGGTGGAGGAGATACGCAGTATTTT.

This clonotype was found once. One end of the junction varies from germline; a read error may be responsible. This chain uses TRBV20-1 with TRBJ1-1; TRBD1 might be the D (6 bases). The CDR3 contains 14 residues. The germline gives CDR1 DFQATT, CDR2 SNEGSKA (reference sequence). CDR3 sequence (DNA): TGCAGTTCTAGAGATCAAGGGGGGATCACTGAAGCTTTCTTT. This encodes CSSRDQGGITEAFF.

The rearrangement uses TRBV5-6 and TRBJ2-3; 7 bases are shared with TRBD2. CDR1 is SGHDT and CDR2 is YYEEEE in the germline V gene. The length of the CDR3 is 16 residues. V shed 4 bases and J 1 base; nucleotides not matched to a gene: 9. The CDR3 DNA follows: TGTGCCAGCAGCCAAACTAGCGTACTCTGCACAGATACGCAGTATTTT. This translates into CASSQTSVLCTDTQYF.